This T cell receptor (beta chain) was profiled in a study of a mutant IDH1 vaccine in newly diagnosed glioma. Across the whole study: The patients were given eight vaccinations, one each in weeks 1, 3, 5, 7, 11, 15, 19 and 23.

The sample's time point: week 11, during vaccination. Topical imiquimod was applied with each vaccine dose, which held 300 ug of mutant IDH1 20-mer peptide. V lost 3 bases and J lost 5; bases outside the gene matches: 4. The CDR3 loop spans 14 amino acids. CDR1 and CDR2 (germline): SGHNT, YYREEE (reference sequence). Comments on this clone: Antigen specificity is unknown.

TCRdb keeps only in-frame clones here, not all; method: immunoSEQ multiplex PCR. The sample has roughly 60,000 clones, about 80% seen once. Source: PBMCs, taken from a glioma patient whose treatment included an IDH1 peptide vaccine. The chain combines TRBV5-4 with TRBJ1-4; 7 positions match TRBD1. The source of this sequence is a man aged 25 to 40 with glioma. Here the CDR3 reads CASSSGGGNEKLFF. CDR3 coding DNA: TGTGCCAGCAGCTCAGGGGGGGGAAATGAAAAACTGTTTTTT.